This is a list of T cell receptor beta chains from one sample in a study of CD8+ T cells in alopecia areata. Repertoires were generated with immunoSEQ multiplex PCR, while TCRdb's copy carries only in-frame clones and drops some. The repertoire consists of fewer than 250,000 clones, with approximately 47% occurring once and the leading ten covering about 2.6%. Source: CD4+ T cells sorted from blood, taken at approximately week 37, from a patient treated with tofacitinib. The receptors shown here come from a human donor with alopecia areata. Each CDR3 is given without its conserved first and last residue. The order of the fields is CDR3 protein, V gene.

ASSPRGFYEQY,TRBV5-1
ASSLSRRKNIQY,TRBV28
ASSQESDARYEQY,TRBV4-1
ASSRDGNTEAF,TRBV5-1
ASSGLAPYNEQF,TRBV4-1
AWSVHRWEGPLSEQY,TRBV30
ASSGAGHGGNEQF,TRBV5-4
ASSQGGSGGGETQY,TRBV4-2
ASSKPQETQY,TRBV27
ASSLGSSGNTIY,TRBV5-1
ASKREGHQTQY,TRBV2
SVAGRGAYEQY,TRBV29-1
AWRDTPGQGSSLYGYT,TRBV30
ASSENTAAGYT,TRBV2
ASSEQQETQY,TRBV10-2
ASSLVHNTGELF,TRBV5-1
ASKEINQPQH,TRBV6-1